The clone carrying this T cell receptor (beta chain) was observed a handful of times. Its specificity is not known. Sequencing used immunoSEQ version 4 in survey mode. Sequencing was performed with immunoSEQ multiplex PCR; in TCRdb, only in-frame clones are kept and a portion is missing. The repertoire has just under 20,000 clones, 75% to 80% of them found once; the top ten carry about 6.8%. There are 15 residues in the CDR3. Trimming left V 3 bases short and J 2 bases short, with 13 bases between. Germline values: CDR1 LGHDT, CDR2 YNNKEL (reference sequence). The data were obtained in a study of persistence of HIV-infected CD4 T cells. Lysates of CMV-infected fibroblasts at 10 ug/mL stimulated these cells. Sorting of responding CD4+ T cells relied on upregulated CD40 ligand together with CD69.

This clonotype was obtained from an adult man with HIV who was CMV-seropositive. V is TRBV3-1 (or the pseudogene TRBV3-2) and J is TRBJ1-2; D possibly corresponds to TRBD1 (6 bases). The material sequenced was CD4+ T cells sorted from PBMCs after roughly 20-hour stimulation, taken from a patient who received antiretroviral therapy. CDR3 amino acids: CASSQGGGGNYGYTF. As DNA, the CDR3 is TGTGCCAGCAGCCAGGGGGGAGGGGGAAACTATGGCTACACCTTC.